This T cell receptor beta chain was sequenced during a study of blood T cells in healthy people across ages. Note on this clonotype: Antigen unknown.

Study results and caveats: The long-lived group displayed more naive CD4+ cells, plus higher diversity, than the aged donors did. PBMCs left unsorted prevented a conclusive naive versus antigen-experienced comparison. Underestimates were what the diversity estimates from one million T cells were considered to be.

Then a second PCR, running about 6 to 11 cycles, was carried out with a sample-barcoded 5' primer and a J-beta primer mix. TCRdb reprocessed the 5' RACE reads with MiXCR, giving one entry per CDR3 protein. The sample includes over 950,000 distinct CDR3 sequences, around 54% of them seen just once. V gave up 1 base and J gave up 1 base; unmatched junction bases: 5. Germline values: CDR1 SEHNR, CDR2 FQNEAQ (reference sequence). This CDR3 region has 17 residues. Sequencing was carried out using blood. The gene calls are TRBV7-9 and TRBJ2-5; 11 bases are a match to TRBD1. This clonotype originated in an older woman in good health. The CDR3: CASSLGVGTGGQETQYF. CDR3 DNA sequence: TGTGCCAGCAGCTTAGGGGTCGGGACAGGGGGCCAAGAGACCCAGTACTTC.